This TCR beta chain came from a study of T cell responses to AZD1222 COVID-19 vaccine. Study-wide points: Only a handful of AZD1222 recipients, several in all, had baseline seropositivity.

V shed 4 bases, J shed 5 bases, and the junction held 6 bases outside the gene matches. There are 15 residues in the CDR3. Germline loops: CDR1 SGHDT, CDR2 YYEEEE. Sequencing used immunoSEQ multiplex PCR; TCRdb keeps in-frame clones, though not all of them. The sample includes tens of thousands of clones, roughly four fifths seen only once; the top ten take roughly 27%. Relative to its sample, this clone is medium-sized. Antigen unknown. The sequences come from peripheral blood, collected 28 days after the second AZD1222 dose. The chain recombines TRBV5-6 with TRBJ2-7; 13 nucleotides align to TRBD2. This clonotype originated in an adult who received the AZD1222 COVID-19 vaccine. The CDR3 spells CASSARLAGGNEQYF. CDR3 in DNA: TGTGCCAGCAGCGCCCGACTAGCGGGAGGCAACGAGCAGTACTTC. Supplemented by reference TRBV5-6 and TRBJ2-7, the full variable domain reads DAGVTQSPTHLIKTRGQQVTLRCSPKSGHDTVSWYQQALGQGPQFIFQYYEEEERQRGNFPDRFSGHQFPNYSSELNVNALLLGDSALYLCASSARLAGGNEQYFGPGTRLTVT.